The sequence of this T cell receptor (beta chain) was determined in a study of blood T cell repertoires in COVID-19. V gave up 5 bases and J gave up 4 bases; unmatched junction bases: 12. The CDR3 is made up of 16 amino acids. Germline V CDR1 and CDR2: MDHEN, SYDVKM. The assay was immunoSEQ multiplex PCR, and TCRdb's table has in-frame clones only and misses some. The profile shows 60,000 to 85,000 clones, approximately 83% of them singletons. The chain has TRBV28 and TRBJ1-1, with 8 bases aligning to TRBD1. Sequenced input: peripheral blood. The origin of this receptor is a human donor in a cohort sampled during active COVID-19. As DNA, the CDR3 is TGTGCCAGCAGTCCACCCCAGGGGGCGCCGGGCACTGAAGCTTTCTTT. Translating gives CASSPPQGAPGTEAFF.